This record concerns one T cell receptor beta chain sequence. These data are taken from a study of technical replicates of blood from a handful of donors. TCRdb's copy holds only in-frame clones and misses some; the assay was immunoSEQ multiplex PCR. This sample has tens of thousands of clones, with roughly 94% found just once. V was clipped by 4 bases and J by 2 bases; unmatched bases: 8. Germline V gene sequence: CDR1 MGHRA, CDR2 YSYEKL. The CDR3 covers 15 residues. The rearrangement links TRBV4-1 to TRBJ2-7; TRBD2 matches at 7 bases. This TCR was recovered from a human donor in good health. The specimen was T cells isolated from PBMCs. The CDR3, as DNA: TGCGCCAGCAGCCTTTCAGCGGGGTCCACCTACGAGCAGTACTTC. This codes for CASSLSAGSTYEQYF.